Given below is one T cell receptor (beta chain) in context. Its specificity is unknown. This record comes from a study of neoadjuvant nivolumab and ipilimumab in lung cancer. Findings of the study overall: Resected tumors had greater TCR richness and clonality than uninvolved lung. Higher pretherapy blood TCR richness went with higher resected-tumor richness. Only two of four nivolumab-treated tumors gained richness and clonality by surgery.

The V end lost 1 base, the J end lost 8 bases, and 9 bases lay between the germline ends. CDR3 size: 13 residues. The germline CDR1 and CDR2 sequences are SGHVS and FNYEAQ. The method was immunoSEQ multiplex PCR; TCRdb's version includes in-frame clones alone and lacks a portion of them. The sample records around 20,000 clones, 76% being singletons. The J gene is TRBJ2-1, the V gene TRBV7-6; maybe TRBD1 (5 bases). This TCR derives from an adult with non-small cell lung cancer. The sample was tumor tissue, taken after neoadjuvant nivolumab, alone or with ipilimumab, at or shortly before surgery. The CDR3 DNA reads TGTGCCAGCAGCTTAGGTAGGGGTTATGAGCAGTTCTTC. This translates into CASSLGRGYEQFF.